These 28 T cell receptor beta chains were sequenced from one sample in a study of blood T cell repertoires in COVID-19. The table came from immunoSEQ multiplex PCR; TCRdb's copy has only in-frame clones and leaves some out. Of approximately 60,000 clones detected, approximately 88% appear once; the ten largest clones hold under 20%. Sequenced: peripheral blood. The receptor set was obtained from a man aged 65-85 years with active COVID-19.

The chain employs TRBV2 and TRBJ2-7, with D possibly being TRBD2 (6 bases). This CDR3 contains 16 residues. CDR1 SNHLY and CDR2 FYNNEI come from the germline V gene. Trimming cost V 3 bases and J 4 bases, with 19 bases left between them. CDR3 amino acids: CASSDIGTGATYEQYF. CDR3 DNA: TGTGCCAGCAGTGACATCGGGACGGGAGCGACTTACGAGCAGTACTTC.

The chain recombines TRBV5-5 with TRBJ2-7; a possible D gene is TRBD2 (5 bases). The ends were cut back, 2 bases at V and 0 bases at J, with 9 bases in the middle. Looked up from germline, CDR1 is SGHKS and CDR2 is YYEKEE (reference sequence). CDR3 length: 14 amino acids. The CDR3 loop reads CASSLSGSSYEQYF. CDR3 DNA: TGTGCCAGCAGCTTATCGGGATCCTCCTACGAGCAGTACTTC.

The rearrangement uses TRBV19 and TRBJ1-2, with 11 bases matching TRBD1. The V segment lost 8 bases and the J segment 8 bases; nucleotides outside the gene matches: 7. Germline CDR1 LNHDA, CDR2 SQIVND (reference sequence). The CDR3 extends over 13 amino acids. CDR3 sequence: CASQDRGRIGYTF. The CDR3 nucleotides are TGTGCCAGTCAGGACAGGGGGCGCATCGGCTACACCTTC.

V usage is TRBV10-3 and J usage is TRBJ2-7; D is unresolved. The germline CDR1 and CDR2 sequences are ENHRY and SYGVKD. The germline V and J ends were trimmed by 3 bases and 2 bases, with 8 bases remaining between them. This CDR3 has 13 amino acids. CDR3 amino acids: CAISEAATYEQYF. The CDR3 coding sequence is TGTGCCATCAGTGAAGCCGCAACCTACGAGCAGTACTTC.

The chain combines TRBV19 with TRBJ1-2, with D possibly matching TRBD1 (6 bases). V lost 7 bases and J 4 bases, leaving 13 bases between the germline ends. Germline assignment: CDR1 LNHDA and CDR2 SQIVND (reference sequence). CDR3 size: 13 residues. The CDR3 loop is CASKDRTAYGYTF. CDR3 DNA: TGTGCCAGTAAGGACCGGACAGCCTATGGCTACACCTTC.

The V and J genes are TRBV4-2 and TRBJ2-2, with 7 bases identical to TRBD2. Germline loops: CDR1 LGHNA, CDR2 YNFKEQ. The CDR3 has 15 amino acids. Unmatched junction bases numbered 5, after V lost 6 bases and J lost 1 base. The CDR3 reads CASRKAGMNTGELFF. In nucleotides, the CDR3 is TGTGCCAGCAGAAAAGCGGGAATGAACACCGGGGAGCTGTTTTTT.

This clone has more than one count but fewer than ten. The CDR3 reads CASSGQAGDREQFF. The CDR3, as DNA: TGTGCCAGCAGTGGTCAAGCGGGAGATCGTGAGCAGTTCTTC. The chain has TRBV6-4 and TRBJ2-1, with 8 bases aligning to TRBD2. The CDR3 loop spans 14 amino acids. The V gene's germline CDR1 is MRHNA and CDR2 SNTAGT. J lost 9 bases, V lost 4 bases, and 8 bases had no gene match.

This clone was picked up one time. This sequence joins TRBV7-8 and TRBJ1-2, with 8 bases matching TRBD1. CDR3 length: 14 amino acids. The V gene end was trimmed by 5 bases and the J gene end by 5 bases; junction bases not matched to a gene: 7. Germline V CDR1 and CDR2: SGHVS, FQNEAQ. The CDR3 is CASSDLGQGYGYTF. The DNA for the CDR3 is TGTGCCAGCAGCGACCTCGGACAGGGATATGGCTACACCTTC.

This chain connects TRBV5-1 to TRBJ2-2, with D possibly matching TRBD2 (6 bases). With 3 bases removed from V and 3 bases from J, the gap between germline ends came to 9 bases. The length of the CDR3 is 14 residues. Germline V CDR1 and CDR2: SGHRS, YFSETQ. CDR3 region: CASSWGDDTGELFF. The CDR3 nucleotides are TGCGCCAGCAGCTGGGGGGACGACACCGGGGAGCTGTTTTTT.

The chain's CDR3 is CASSPTGGGAYEQYF. CDR3 DNA sequence: TGTGCCAGCAGTCCCACAGGGGGCGGGGCCTACGAGCAGTACTTC. V usage is TRBV7-2 and J usage is TRBJ2-7, with 9 bases that match TRBD1. CDR1 SGHTA and CDR2 FQGNSA come from the germline V gene. CDR3 length equals 15 residues. V trimming: 6 bases; J trimming: 2 bases; junction bases outside the gene matches: 8.

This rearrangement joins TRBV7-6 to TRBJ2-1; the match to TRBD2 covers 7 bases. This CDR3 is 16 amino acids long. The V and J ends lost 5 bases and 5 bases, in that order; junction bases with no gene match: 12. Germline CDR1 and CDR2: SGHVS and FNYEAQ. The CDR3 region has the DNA TGTGCCAGCAGCCTTATGGGTAGCGGGCTAAACAATGAGCAGTTCTTC. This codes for CASSLMGSGLNNEQFF. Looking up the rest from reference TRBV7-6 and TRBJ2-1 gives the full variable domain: GAGVSQSPRYKVTKRGQDVALRCDPISGHVSLYWYRQALGQGPEFLTYFNYEAQQDKSGLPNDRFSAERPEGSISTLTIQRTEQRDSAMYRCASSLMGSGLNNEQFFGPGTRLTVL.

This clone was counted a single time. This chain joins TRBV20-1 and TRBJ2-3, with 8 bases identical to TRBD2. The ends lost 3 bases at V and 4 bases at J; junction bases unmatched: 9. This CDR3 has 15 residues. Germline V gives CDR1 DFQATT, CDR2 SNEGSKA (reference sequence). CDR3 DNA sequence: TGCAGTGCTAGTTCGGCGACTAGCGTATCAGATACGCAGTATTTT. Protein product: CSASSATSVSDTQYF.

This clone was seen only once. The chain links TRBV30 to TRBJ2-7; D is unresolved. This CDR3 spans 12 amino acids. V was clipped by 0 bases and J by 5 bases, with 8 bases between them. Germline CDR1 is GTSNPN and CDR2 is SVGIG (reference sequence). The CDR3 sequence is CAWSVIQDEQYF. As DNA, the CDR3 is TGTGCCTGGAGTGTGATTCAGGACGAGCAGTACTTC.

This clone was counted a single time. The CDR3 spells CASSYFAEQFF. The CDR3 DNA is TGTGCCAGCAGCTACTTTGCTGAGCAGTTCTTC. The V call is TRBV7-2, the J call TRBJ2-1; unclear D gene. The V end lost 4 bases, the J end lost 9 bases, and 7 bases lay between the germline ends. CDR1 and CDR2 (germline): SGHTA, FQGNSA. The CDR3 totals 11 residues.

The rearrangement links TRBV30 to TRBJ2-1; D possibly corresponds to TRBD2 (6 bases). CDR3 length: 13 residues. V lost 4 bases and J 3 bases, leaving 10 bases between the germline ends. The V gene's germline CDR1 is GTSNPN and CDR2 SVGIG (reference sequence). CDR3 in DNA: TGTGCCTGGACCCCCGGGAGCTACAATGAGCAGTTCTTC. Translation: CAWTPGSYNEQFF.

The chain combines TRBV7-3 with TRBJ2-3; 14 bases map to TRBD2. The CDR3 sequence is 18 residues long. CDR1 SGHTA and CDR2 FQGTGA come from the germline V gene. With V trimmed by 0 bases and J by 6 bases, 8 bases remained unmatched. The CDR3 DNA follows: TGTGCCAGCAGCTTAACCCCGGGACTAGCGGGAGTGAGGGATACGCAGTATTTT. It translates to CASSLTPGLAGVRDTQYF.

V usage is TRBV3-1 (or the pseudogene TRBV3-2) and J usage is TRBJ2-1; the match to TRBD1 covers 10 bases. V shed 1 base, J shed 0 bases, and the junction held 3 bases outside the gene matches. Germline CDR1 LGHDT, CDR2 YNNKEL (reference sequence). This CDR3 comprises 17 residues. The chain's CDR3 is CASSQGRTGGSYNEQFF. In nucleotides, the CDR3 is TGTGCCAGCAGCCAAGGTAGGACAGGGGGCTCCTACAATGAGCAGTTCTTC.

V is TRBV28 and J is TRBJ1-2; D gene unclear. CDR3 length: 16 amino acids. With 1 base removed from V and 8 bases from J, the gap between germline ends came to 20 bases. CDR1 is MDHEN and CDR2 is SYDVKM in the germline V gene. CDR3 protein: CASSLSRVLGMKGYTF. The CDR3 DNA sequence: TGTGCCAGCAGTTTATCTCGGGTCCTGGGTATGAAAGGCTACACCTTC.

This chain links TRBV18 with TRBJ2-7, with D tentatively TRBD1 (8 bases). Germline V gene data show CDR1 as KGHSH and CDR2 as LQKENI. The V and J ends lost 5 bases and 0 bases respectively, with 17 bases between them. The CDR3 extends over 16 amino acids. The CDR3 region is CASSSNRGGPSYEQYF. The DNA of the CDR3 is TGTGCCAGCTCATCCAACAGGGGGGGGCCCTCCTACGAGCAGTACTTC.

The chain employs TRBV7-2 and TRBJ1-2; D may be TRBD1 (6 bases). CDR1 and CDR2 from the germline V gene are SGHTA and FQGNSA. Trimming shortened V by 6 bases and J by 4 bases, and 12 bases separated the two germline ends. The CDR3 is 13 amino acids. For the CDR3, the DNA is TGTGCCAGCAGTTCTGGACAGTTCTATGGCTACACCTTC. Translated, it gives CASSSGQFYGYTF.

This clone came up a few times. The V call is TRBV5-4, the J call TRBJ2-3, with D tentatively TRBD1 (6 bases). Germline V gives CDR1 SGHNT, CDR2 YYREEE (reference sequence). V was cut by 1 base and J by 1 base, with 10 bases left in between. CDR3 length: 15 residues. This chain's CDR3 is CASSLKQGGTDTQYF. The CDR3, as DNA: TGTGCCAGCAGCTTGAAACAGGGCGGCACAGATACGCAGTATTTT.

This chain's CDR3 is CASSTSRGAGSQPQHF. CDR3 coding DNA: TGTGCCAGCAGCACCTCGCGGGGGGCAGGTTCTCAGCCCCAGCATTTT. The chain combines TRBV7-2 with TRBJ1-5, with D possibly being TRBD1 (6 bases). CDR3 length: 16 amino acids. V was pared by 5 bases and J by 6 bases, with 20 bases between. Germline CDR1 is SGHTA and CDR2 is FQGNSA.

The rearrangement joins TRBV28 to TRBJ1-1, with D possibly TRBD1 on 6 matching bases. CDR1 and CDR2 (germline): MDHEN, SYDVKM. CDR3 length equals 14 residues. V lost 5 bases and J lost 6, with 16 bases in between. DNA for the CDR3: TGTGCCAGCAGTGCCCCCCAGGGGCTAGCTGAAGCTTTCTTT. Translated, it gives CASSAPQGLAEAFF.

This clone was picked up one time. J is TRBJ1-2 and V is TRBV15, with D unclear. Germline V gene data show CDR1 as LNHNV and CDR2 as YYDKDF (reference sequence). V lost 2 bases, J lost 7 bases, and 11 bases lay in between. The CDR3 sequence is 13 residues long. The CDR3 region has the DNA TGTGCCACCAGCAGATCCGGAGGAGCTGGCTACACCTTC. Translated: CATSRSGGAGYTF.

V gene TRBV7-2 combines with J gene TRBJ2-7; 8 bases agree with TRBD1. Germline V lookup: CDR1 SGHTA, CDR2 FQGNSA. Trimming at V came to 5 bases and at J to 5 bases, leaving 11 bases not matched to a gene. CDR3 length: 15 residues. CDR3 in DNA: TGTGCCAGCAGCCCCGACAGGGGATTTTGGAACGAGCAGTACTTC. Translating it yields CASSPDRGFWNEQYF.

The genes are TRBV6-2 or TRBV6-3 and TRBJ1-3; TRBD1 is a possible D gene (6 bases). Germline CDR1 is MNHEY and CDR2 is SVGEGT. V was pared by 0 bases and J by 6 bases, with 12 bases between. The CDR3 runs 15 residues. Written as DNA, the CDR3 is TGTGCCAGCAGTTACTCCCCGGACAGCAAAAACACCATATATTTT. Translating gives CASSYSPDSKNTIYF.

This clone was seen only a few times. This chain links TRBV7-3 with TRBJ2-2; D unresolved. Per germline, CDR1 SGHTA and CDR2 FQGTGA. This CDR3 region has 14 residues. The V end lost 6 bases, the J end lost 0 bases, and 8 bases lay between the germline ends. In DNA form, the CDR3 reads TGTGCCAGCAGTAGCAGCCCGAACACCGGGGAGCTGTTTTTT. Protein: CASSSSPNTGELFF.

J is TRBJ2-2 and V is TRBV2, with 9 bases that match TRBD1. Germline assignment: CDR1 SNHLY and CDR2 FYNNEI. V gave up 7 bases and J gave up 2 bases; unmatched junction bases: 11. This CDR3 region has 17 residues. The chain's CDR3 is CASTDTGGIKNTGELFF. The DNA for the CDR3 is TGTGCCAGCACTGACACAGGGGGCATCAAAAACACCGGGGAGCTGTTTTTT.